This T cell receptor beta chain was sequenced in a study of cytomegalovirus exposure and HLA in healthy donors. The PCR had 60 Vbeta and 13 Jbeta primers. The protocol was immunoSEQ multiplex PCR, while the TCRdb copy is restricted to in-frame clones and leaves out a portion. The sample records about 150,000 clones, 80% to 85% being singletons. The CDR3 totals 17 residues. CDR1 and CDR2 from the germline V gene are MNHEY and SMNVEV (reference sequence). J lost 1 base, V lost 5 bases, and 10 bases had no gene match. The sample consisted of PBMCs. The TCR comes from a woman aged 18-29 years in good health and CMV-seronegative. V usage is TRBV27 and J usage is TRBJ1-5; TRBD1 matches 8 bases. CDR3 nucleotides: TGTGCCAGCAGTAGGGGCCAGGGGGCAGGAAGCAATCAGCCCCAGCATTTT. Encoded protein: CASSRGQGAGSNQPQHF.